The 5 T cell receptor beta chains below come from one sample, sequenced in a study of shared clonotypes between healthy human individuals. The method was immunoSEQ multiplex PCR; TCRdb's version includes in-frame clones alone and lacks a portion of them. The sample shows fewer than 2.5 million clones, 93% of them seen only once. The sample consisted of naive CD4+ T cells from PBMCs. Subset noted: CD45RA+ positively selected. These receptors were obtained from a man aged 18 to 30 in good health. Some clones in this sample may be carry-over from other donors' samples.

The J gene is TRBJ2-1, the V gene TRBV9, with 10 bases aligning to TRBD2. Germline values: CDR1 SGDLS, CDR2 YYNGEE. V gave up 4 bases and J gave up 10 bases; unmatched junction bases: 5. The CDR3 runs 13 residues. CDR3 in DNA: TGTGCCAGCAGCCGAGGACTAGCGGACGAGCAGTTCTTC. Translated, it gives CASSRGLADEQFF.

The chain combines TRBV5-8 with TRBJ2-7, with D possibly matching TRBD1 (6 bases). CDR1 is SGHTS, CDR2 YDEGEE, per germline. V was clipped by 3 bases and J by 2 bases, with 24 bases between them. This CDR3 is built from 18 residues. As DNA, the CDR3 is TGTGCCAGCAGCTCACGGGACCGACAGGCGGAGCGAGCCTACGAGCAGTACTTC. Translation: CASSSRDRQAERAYEQYF.

The chain combines TRBV7-6 with TRBJ2-1; maybe TRBD2 (7 bases). The CDR3 sequence is 14 residues long. Germline V gives CDR1 SGHVS, CDR2 FNYEAQ. V lost 3 bases and J 5 bases, leaving 11 bases between the germline ends. This chain's CDR3 is CASSLGGAHNEQFF. The CDR3 DNA reads TGTGCCAGCAGCTTGGGGGGGGCCCACAATGAGCAGTTCTTC.

J is TRBJ2-7 and V is TRBV6-1; TRBD2 matches 9 bases. After removal of 2 bases from V and 2 bases from J, the junction contained 4 bases not matched to a gene. The CDR3 length is 15 residues. Germline V gives CDR1 MNHNS, CDR2 SASEGT. The CDR3 DNA sequence: TGTGCCAGCAGTGAACCGCGGGAGGGGACCTACGAGCAGTACTTC. Translation: CASSEPREGTYEQYF.

This chain uses TRBV5-1 with TRBJ2-2; the match to TRBD1 covers 8 bases. Trimming removed 7 bases from V and 4 bases from J; junction bases left unmatched: 6. Germline values: CDR1 SGHRS, CDR2 YFSETQ. This CDR3 is 14 amino acids long. The CDR3 DNA is TGCGCCAGCGGGGCGGACAGGGCCACCGGGGAGCTGTTTTTT. This gives the protein CASGADRATGELFF.